Each of the 18 T cell receptor beta chains below was sequenced from the same sample in a study of blood T cell repertoires in COVID-19. The protocol was immunoSEQ multiplex PCR, while the TCRdb copy is restricted to in-frame clones and leaves out a portion. Among about 400,000 clones listed, 65% to 90% were seen once. The specimen sequenced was peripheral blood. Source of these receptors: a woman aged 55-69 years with COVID-19, enrolled during active disease.

The CDR3 reads CASSQERRGSSGNTIYF. Written as DNA, the CDR3 is TGTGCCAGCAGCCAGGAAAGGCGGGGATCCTCTGGAAACACCATATATTTT. V is TRBV3-1 (or the pseudogene TRBV3-2) and J is TRBJ1-3, with no clear D. The CDR3 length is 17 residues. The germline V gene has CDR1 LGHDT and CDR2 YNNKEL (reference sequence). V was clipped by 3 bases and J by 0 bases, with 15 bases between them.

The V gene is TRBV12-5, the J gene TRBJ2-2; D not resolved. The V gene lost 3 bases and the J gene lost 6 bases, with 2 bases spanning the gap. The CDR3 has 11 residues. The germline V gene encodes CDR1 LGHNT and CDR2 FRNRAP. The CDR3 spells CASGFAGELFF. The CDR3 DNA reads as TGTGCTAGTGGTTTCGCCGGGGAGCTGTTTTTT.

The CDR3 loop reads CASSSPGQVYEQYF. CDR3 coding DNA: TGTGCCAGCAGCAGTCCGGGACAGGTCTACGAGCAGTACTTC. The chain uses TRBV5-4 and TRBJ2-7; 8 nucleotides agree with TRBD1. CDR3 size: 14 residues. The ends lost 4 bases at V and 3 bases at J; junction bases unmatched: 6. Germline V CDR1 and CDR2: SGHNT, YYREEE (reference sequence). Together with reference TRBV5-4 and TRBJ2-7, the CDR3 gives the full variable domain: ETGVTQSPTHLIKTRGQQVTLRCSSQSGHNTVSWYQQALGQGPQFIFQYYREEENGRGNFPPRFSGLQFPNYSSELNVNALELDDSALYLCASSSPGQVYEQYFGPGTRLTVT.

This clone was seen a handful of times. The chain joins TRBV29-1 to TRBJ2-3; D unclear. There are 12 residues in the CDR3. Trimming shortened V by 6 bases and J by 6 bases, and 13 bases separated the two germline ends. The V gene's germline CDR1 is SQVTM and CDR2 ANQGSEA. CDR3: CSVYLGADTQYF. The CDR3 DNA reads as TGCAGCGTCTACCTTGGTGCGGATACGCAGTATTTT.

This chain uses TRBV7-8 with TRBJ2-3; tentative D call: TRBD2 (6 bases). The CDR3 spans 15 residues. Per germline, CDR1 SGHVS and CDR2 FQNEAQ. Deletions cut 3 bases from V and 0 bases from J, with 10 bases between. The CDR3 DNA follows: TGTGCCAGCAGCTTTCCGGGACTCAGCACAGATACGCAGTATTTT. Its translation: CASSFPGLSTDTQYF.

The genes are TRBV4-1 and TRBJ2-7; 8 positions match TRBD2. V shed 0 bases, J shed 4 bases, and the junction held 5 bases outside the gene matches. The germline V gene has CDR1 MGHRA and CDR2 YSYEKL. CDR3 length: 15 amino acids. Here the CDR3 reads CASSQEGTRAYEQYF. The CDR3, as DNA: TGCGCCAGCAGCCAAGAAGGGACTAGAGCTTACGAGCAGTACTTC.

A note on this clone: At one end, the junction sequence differs from germline, possibly due to a read error. This chain joins TRBV5-4 and TRBJ2-4; unclear D gene. The CDR3 sequence is 11 residues long. Germline loops: CDR1 SGHNT, CDR2 YYREEE (reference sequence). The chain's CDR3 is CSVVAKNIQYF. The CDR3 bases are TGCTCGGTAGTAGCCAAAAACATTCAGTACTTC.

Only one count was recorded for this clone. This CDR3 is CASSFFNEQFF. The CDR3, as DNA: TGTGCCAGCAGTTTCTTTAATGAGCAGTTCTTC. The chain joins TRBV28 to TRBJ2-1; the D is unclear. Germline lookup yields CDR1 MDHEN and CDR2 SYDVKM. This CDR3 is 11 amino acids long. Trimming pared 3 bases from V and 7 bases from J, leaving 4 bases between.

The chain employs TRBV30 and TRBJ1-6, with TRBD1 matching 11 bases. The CDR3 loop spans 15 amino acids. The V and J ends lost 0 bases and 16 bases, in that order; junction bases with no gene match: 11. Germline CDR1 reads GTSNPN; CDR2 reads SVGIG (reference sequence). The CDR3 is CAWSVAWTGGSILHF. The CDR3, as DNA: TGTGCCTGGAGTGTAGCATGGACAGGGGGCTCGATTCTCCACTTT.

The chain has TRBV9 and TRBJ1-4; TRBD1 matches 9 bases. After removal of 3 bases from V and 7 bases from J, the junction contained 4 bases not matched to a gene. CDR1 is SGDLS and CDR2 is YYNGEE in the germline V gene. The CDR3 length is 14 residues. In DNA form, the CDR3 reads TGTGCCAGCAGCGCCGGGACAGGGTCTGAAAAACTGTTTTTT. Its protein is CASSAGTGSEKLFF. Full variable domain (remainder filled in from reference TRBV9 and TRBJ1-4): DSGVTQTPKHLITATGQRVTLRCSPRSGDLSVYWYQQSLDQGLQFLIQYYNGEERAKGNILERFSAQQFPDLHSELNLSSLELGDSALYFCASSAGTGSEKLFFGSGTQLSVL.

The rearrangement uses TRBV2 and TRBJ1-2; tentative D call: TRBD1 (6 bases). There are 12 residues in the CDR3. V lost 7 bases and J 8 bases, leaving 14 bases between the germline ends. Germline V gene data show CDR1 as SNHLY and CDR2 as FYNNEI. In DNA form, the CDR3 reads TGTGCCAGCAAGGAAGGGGGTTTCGGCTACACCTTC. Its translation: CASKEGGFGYTF.

This clone was counted once. The rearrangement links TRBV30 to TRBJ1-4; the match to TRBD1 covers 7 bases. The CDR3 loop spans 14 amino acids. Per germline, CDR1 GTSNPN and CDR2 SVGIG (reference sequence). V lost 7 bases and J lost 5; bases outside the gene matches: 10. DNA of the CDR3: TGTGCCTTAAACAGGGGAGCCAGGAATGAAAAACTGTTTTTT. It encodes CALNRGARNEKLFF. The complete variable domain, with remaining parts taken from reference TRBV30 and TRBJ1-4, reads SQTIHQWPATLVQPVGSPLSLECTVEGTSNPNLYWYRQAAGRGLQLLFYSVGIGQISSEVPQNLSASRPQDRQFILSSKKLLLSDSGFYLCALNRGARNEKLFFGSGTQLSVL.

The V gene is TRBV27, the J gene TRBJ2-1; 13 positions agree with TRBD2. Germline V gene sequence: CDR1 MNHEY, CDR2 SMNVEV (reference sequence). The CDR3 is 16 amino acids. V gave up 4 bases and J gave up 7 bases; unmatched junction bases: 7. This CDR3 is CASSSELAGGPNEQFF. In DNA form, the CDR3 reads TGTGCCAGCAGTTCCGAACTAGCGGGGGGGCCTAATGAGCAGTTCTTC.

V is TRBV11-3 and J is TRBJ2-6, with D possibly being TRBD1 (6 bases). The germline CDR1 and CDR2 sequences are SGHNT and YENEEA. The CDR3 length is 18 residues. With 1 base removed from V and 0 bases from J, the gap between germline ends came to 13 bases. The CDR3 nucleotides read TGTGCCAGCAGCTTAGGCCAGGGGACGAGCTCTGGGGCCAACGTCCTGACTTTC. Its translation is CASSLGQGTSSGANVLTF.

V usage is TRBV21-1 and J usage is TRBJ1-5. TRBV21-1 is described as a pseudogene. The CDR3 has 17 amino acids. Here the CDR3 DNA reads TGTGCCAGCAGCAAACCTTTAAAACGGGAGAGCAATCAGCCCCAGCATTTT. The encoded protein is CASSKPLKRESNQPQHF.

V gene TRBV4-1 combines with J gene TRBJ1-4; D might be TRBD1 (6 bases). The CDR3 runs to 15 residues. Germline V lookup: CDR1 MGHRA, CDR2 YSYEKL. V shed 5 bases and J shed 6 bases, with 16 bases lying between them. The CDR3 region is CASSYPGRTDEKLFF. In DNA form, the CDR3 reads TGCGCCAGCAGCTACCCGGGCAGGACAGATGAAAAACTGTTTTTT.

The J gene is TRBJ2-7, the V gene TRBV5-6; D is uncertain. The CDR3 sequence is 14 residues long. CDR1 and CDR2 from the germline V gene are SGHDT and YYEEEE. V dropped 4 bases and J dropped 0 bases, with 11 bases sitting between them. The DNA of the CDR3 is TGTGCCAGCAGCCCCCCCCCGGGCTCCTACGAGCAGTACTTC. Translation: CASSPPPGSYEQYF. Combining the CDR3 with reference TRBV5-6 and TRBJ2-7 gives the whole variable domain DAGVTQSPTHLIKTRGQQVTLRCSPKSGHDTVSWYQQALGQGPQFIFQYYEEEERQRGNFPDRFSGHQFPNYSSELNVNALLLGDSALYLCASSPPPGSYEQYFGPGTRLTVT.

This clone has only one observation. The chain employs TRBV6-5 and TRBJ2-6, with D tentatively TRBD2 (6 bases). The CDR3 is 15 residues long. Germline CDR1 MNHEY, CDR2 SVGAGI. The germline V and J ends were trimmed by 6 bases and 0 bases, with 9 bases remaining between them. CDR3 DNA sequence: TGTGCCAGCAGAGGGACTTACTCTGGGGCCAACGTCCTGACTTTC. This translates into CASRGTYSGANVLTF.